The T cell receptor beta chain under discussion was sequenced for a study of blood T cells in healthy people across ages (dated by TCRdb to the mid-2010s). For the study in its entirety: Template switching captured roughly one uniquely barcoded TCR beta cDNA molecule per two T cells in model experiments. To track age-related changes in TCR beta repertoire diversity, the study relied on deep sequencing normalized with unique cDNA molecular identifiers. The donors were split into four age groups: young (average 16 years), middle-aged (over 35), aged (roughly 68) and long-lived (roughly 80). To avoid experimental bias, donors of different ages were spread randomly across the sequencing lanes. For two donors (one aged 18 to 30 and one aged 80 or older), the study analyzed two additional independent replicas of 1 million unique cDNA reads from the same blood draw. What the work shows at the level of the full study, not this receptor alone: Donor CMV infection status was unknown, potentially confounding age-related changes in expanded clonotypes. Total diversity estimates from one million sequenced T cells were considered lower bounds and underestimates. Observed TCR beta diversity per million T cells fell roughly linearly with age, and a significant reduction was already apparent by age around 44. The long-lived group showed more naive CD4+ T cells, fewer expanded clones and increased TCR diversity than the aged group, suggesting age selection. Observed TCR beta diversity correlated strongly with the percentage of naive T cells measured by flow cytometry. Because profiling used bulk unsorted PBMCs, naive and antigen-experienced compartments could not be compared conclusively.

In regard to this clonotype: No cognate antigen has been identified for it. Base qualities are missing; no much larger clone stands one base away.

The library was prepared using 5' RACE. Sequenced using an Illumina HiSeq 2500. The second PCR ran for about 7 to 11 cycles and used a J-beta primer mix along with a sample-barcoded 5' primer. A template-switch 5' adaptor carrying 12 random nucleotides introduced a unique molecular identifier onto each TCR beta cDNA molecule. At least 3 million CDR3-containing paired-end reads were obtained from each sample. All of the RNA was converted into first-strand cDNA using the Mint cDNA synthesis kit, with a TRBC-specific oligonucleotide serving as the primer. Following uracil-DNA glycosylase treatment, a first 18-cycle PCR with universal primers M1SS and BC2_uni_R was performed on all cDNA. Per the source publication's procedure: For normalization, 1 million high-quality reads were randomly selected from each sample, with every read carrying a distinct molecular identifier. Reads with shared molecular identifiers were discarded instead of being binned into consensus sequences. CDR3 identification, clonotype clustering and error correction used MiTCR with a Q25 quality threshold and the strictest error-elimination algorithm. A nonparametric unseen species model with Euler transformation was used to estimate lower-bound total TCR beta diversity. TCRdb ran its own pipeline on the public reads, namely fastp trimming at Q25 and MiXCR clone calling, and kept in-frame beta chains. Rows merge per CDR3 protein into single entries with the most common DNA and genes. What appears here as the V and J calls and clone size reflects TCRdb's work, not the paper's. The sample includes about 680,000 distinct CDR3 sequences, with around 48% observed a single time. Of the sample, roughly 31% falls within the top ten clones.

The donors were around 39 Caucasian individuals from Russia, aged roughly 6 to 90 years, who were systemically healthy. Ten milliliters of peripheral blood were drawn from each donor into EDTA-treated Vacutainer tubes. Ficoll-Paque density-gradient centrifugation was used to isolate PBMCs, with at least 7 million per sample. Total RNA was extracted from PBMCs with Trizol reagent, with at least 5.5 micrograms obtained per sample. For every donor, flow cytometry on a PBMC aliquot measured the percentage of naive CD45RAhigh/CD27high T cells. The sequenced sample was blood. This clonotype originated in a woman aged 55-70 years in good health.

The CDR3 corresponds to CASSLPGTSGKEQYF. The DNA sequence reads TGTGCCAGCAGTTTACCCGGGACTAGCGGGAAGGAGCAGTACTTC. In this chain, TRBV28 is recombined with TRBJ2-4; TRBD2 lines up with 13 middle nucleotides. Taken from cysteine to phenylalanine, the CDR3 has 15 residues. Just the 45-base CDR3 DNA is kept, in frame starting at base 1. Trimming takes 2 bases off V and 13 bases off J; junction bases not matched to a gene: 8. The germline V gene specifies MDHEN as CDR1 and SYDVKM as CDR2.